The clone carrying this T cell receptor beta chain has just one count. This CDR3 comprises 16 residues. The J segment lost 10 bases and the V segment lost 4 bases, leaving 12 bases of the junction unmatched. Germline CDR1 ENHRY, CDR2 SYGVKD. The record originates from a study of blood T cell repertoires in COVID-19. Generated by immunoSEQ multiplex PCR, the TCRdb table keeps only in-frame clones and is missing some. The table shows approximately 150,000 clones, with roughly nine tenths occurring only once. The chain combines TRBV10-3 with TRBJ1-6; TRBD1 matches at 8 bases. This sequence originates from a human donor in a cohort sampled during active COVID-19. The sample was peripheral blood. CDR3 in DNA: TGTGCCATCAGTGCAAATCCAGGGGGCGCGGGCTCACCCCTCCACTTT. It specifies CAISANPGGAGSPLHF.